These T cell receptor beta chains were read from a single sample in a study of T cell responses to AZD1222 COVID-19 vaccine. Clones were read by immunoSEQ multiplex PCR, and TCRdb kept only the in-frame ones, dropping some. The table lists roughly 80,000 clones, 75% to 95% of them singletons. The sequencing here drew on peripheral blood, taken on day 0 of MenACWY control vaccination. The receptors derive from an adult in good health. The CDR3 runs from the conserved cysteine through the conserved F or W. D genes are given only for firm matches. For some rows the clone size is stated as once, few or many, or as a class when expanded; others skip it.

TRBV9	-	-	CASSGTRGEAFF
TRBV7-2	-	-	CASSLANSGNTIYF
TRBV5-4	-	TRBD2	CASSLVGLAGISYEQYF
TRBV5-4	-	-	CASSRDYEQYF
TRBV11-3	-	-	CASSLVPYNEQFF
TRBV27	few	TRBD2	CASRPNPGTSGTSNEQFF
TRBV5-6	-	-	CASSQGDTQYF
TRBV2	-	TRBD1	CASSPLPPGTGHLQYF
TRBV7-6	-	-	CASSLGAGDYQETQYF
TRBV6-5	-	TRBD1	CASRGTGYSGNTIYF
TRBV28	-	-	CASRGQTGNLNYGYTF
TRBV9	-	-	CASSVAVGAYEQYF
TRBV27	-	-	CASSFPGDKLFF
TRBV12-3/TRBV12-4	-	-	CASSPSRDSPLHF
TRBV15	-	-	CATSAQPGLNYEQYF
TRBV7-2	-	-	CASSYSTGSYNEQFF
TRBV4-2	-	-	CASSQEGRAGKLGNQPQHF
TRBV2	-	-	CASSATGSYGYTF
TRBV4-1	-	-	CASSHRQRGRGYTF
TRBV3-1/TRBV3-2	-	-	CASSQEGIYEQYF
TRBV6-5	-	TRBD2	CASSYSLGTSQEQYF
TRBV24-1	-	TRBD1	CATSDGVTGRGELFF